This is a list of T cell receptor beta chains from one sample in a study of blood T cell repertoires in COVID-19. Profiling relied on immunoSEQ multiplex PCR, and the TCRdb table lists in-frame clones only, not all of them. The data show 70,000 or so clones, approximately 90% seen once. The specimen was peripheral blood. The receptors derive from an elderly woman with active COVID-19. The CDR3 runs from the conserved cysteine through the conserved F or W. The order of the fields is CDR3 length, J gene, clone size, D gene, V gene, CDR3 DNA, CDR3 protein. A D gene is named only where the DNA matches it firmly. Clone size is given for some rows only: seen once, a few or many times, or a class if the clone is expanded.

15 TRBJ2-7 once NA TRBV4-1 TGCGCCAGCAGCCAAGTCGTACAGGGGACTTACGAGCAGTACTTC CASSQVVQGTYEQYF
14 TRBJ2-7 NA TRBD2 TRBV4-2 TGTGCCAGCAGCCTCCGACTAGCGAGGAACGAGCAGTACTTC CASSLRLARNEQYF
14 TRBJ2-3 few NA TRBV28 TGTGCCAGCAGTTTCCTCGTGAGCACAGATACGCAGTATTTT CASSFLVSTDTQYF
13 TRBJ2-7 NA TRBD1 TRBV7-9 TGTGCCAGCAGCCCGGGACAGGGGGATGAGCAGTACTTC CASSPGQGDEQYF
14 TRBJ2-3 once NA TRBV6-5 TGTGCCAGCAGTAGGGACTCGCGAGGTAATACGCAGTATTTT CASSRDSRGNTQYF
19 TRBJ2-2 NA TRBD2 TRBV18 TGTGCCAGCTCACCAGAACTAGCGGGAATTAGTTTGGACACCGGGGAGCTGTTTTTT CASSPELAGISLDTGELFF
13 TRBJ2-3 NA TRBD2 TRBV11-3 TGTGCCAGCAGCATAGCGGGAGCAGATACGCAGTATTTT CASSIAGADTQYF
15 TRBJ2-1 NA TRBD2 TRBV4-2 TGTGCCAGCAGCCAAGATAATGGCGGGAGAAACGAGCAGTTCTTC CASSQDNGGRNEQFF
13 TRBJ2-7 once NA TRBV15 TGTGCCACCAGAACGGGACTCAATAGCCAGCAGTACTTC CATRTGLNSQQYF
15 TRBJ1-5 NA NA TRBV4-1 TGCGCCAGCAGCCAAGTGGACAGAGCGAATCAGCCCCAGCATTTT CASSQVDRANQPQHF
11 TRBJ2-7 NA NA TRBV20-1 TGCAGTGTGCTGCGGGCCTACGAGCAGTACTTC CSVLRAYEQYF
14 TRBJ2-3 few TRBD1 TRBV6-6 TGTGCCAGCAGTTACTCACAGCCGGGACAGACGCAGTATTTT CASSYSQPGQTQYF
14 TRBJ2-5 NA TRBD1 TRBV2 TGTGCCAGCAGTGATTTCGGGACAGAGGAGACCCAGTACTTC CASSDFGTEETQYF
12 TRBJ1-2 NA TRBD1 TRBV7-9 TGTGCCAGCCTCCACAGGGGGTATGGCTACACCTTC CASLHRGYGYTF
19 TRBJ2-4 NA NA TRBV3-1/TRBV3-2 TGTGCCAGCAGCCAAGGACCGACGGATCCAGCGTTAGCCAAAAACATTCAGTACTTC CASSQGPTDPALAKNIQYF
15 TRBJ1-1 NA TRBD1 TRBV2 TGTGCCAGCAGCGCTCGACAGGGGGCTCCGACTGAAGCTTTCTTT CASSARQGAPTEAFF
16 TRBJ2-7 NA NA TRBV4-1 TGCGCCAGCAGCGGACGCCCCGCGGGGGCCTCCTACGAGCAGTACTTC CASSGRPAGASYEQYF
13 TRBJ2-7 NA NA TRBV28 TGTGCCACCATAGCGCGACCCAACTACGAGCAGTACTTC CATIARPNYEQYF
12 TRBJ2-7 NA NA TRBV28 TGTGCCAGCAGTGGCAGTGCCTACGAGCAGTACTTC CASSGSAYEQYF
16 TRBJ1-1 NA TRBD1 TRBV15 TGTGCCACCAGCAGAGCTTTAGGGACAGGGGAAGTTGAAGCTTTCTTT CATSRALGTGEVEAFF
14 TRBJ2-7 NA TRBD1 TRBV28 TGTGCCATCACAGCGGGACAGGGGGCTCTTGGGCAGTACTTC CAITAGQGALGQYF
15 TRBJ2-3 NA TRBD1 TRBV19 TGTGCCAGTAGTACCGGGACAGGGTTGACAGATACGCAGTATTTT CASSTGTGLTDTQYF
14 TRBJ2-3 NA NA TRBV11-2 TGTGCCAGCAGCCAGGGTTTTTATTCAGATACGCAGTATTTT CASSQGFYSDTQYF
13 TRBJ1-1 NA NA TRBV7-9 TGTGCCAGCACCTATGTTCGGAACACTGAAGCTTTCTTT CASTYVRNTEAFF
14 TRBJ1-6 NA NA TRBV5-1 TGCGCCAGCAGCTTGACAGTCGTTAATTCACCCCTCCACTTT CASSLTVVNSPLHF
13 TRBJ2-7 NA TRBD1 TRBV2 TGTGCCAGCAGTCCGGGACAGTCCTACGAGCAGTACTTC CASSPGQSYEQYF
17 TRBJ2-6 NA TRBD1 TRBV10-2 TGCGCCAGCAGTAAGGGACAGGTTGACTCTGGGGCCAACGTCCTGACTTTC CASSKGQVDSGANVLTF
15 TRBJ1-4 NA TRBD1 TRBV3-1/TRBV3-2 TGTGCCAGCAGCCAACCGACAGGGACGAATGAAAAACTGTTTTTT CASSQPTGTNEKLFF
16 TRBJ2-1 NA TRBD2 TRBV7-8 TGTGCCAGCAGCTTAGCCACCGGGACTAGCCACAATGAGCAGTTCTTC CASSLATGTSHNEQFF
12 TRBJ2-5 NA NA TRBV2 TGTGCCATCCAACGAGACAGTGAGACCCAGTACTTC CAIQRDSETQYF
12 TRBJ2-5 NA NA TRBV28 TGTGCCAGCAAGTCGGGGGTAGAGACCCAGTACTTC CASKSGVETQYF
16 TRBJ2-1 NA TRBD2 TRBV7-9 TGTGCCAGCAGCCCACGGCTAGCGGAACGCTGGACTGAGCAGTTCTTC CASSPRLAERWTEQFF
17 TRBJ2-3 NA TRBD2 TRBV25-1 TGTGCCAGCAGTGAATTATCACCCGGGACTAGCTCAGATACGCAGTATTTT CASSELSPGTSSDTQYF
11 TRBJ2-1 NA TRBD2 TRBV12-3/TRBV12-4 TGTGCCAGCAGGGGGACTAGTGAGCAGTTCTTC CASRGTSEQFF
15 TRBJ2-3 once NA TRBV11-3 TGTGCCAGCAGCTCCGGGGTCCTGGTGGAGGATACGCAGTATTTT CASSSGVLVEDTQYF
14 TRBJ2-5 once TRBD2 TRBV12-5 TGTGCTAGTGGTCACGGGGCGGGAGCAGAGACCCAGTACTTC CASGHGAGAETQYF
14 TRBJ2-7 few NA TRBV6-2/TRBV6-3 TGTGCCAGCAGTTACGGGGGGATTTACTACGAGCAGTACTTC CASSYGGIYYEQYF
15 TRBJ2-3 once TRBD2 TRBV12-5 TGTGCTAGTGGCCATAGCGGGATGAGTACAGATACGCAGTATTTT CASGHSGMSTDTQYF
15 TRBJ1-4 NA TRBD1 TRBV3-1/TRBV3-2 TGTGCCAGCAGCCAACGGGACAGGGCTAATGAAAAACTGTTTTTT CASSQRDRANEKLFF
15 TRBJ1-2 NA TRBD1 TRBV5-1 TGCGCCAGCAGCCGATTCACAGGGGGCGCCTATGGCTACACCTTC CASSRFTGGAYGYTF
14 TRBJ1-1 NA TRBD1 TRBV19 TGTGCCAGTAGTACTGGCCTTAGGACAGGGTGGGGTTTCTTT CASSTGLRTGWGFF
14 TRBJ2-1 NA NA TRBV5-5 TGTGCCAGCAGCTTCCGGGACAACTACAATGAGCAGTTCTTC CASSFRDNYNEQFF
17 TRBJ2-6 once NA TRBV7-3 TGTGCCAGCAGCCCCTGGGCGGGCCCCTCTGGGGCCAACGTCCTGACTTTC CASSPWAGPSGANVLTF
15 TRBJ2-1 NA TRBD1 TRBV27 TGTGCCAGCAGACCTCGACAGGGGGCCTACAATGAGCAGTTCTTC CASRPRQGAYNEQFF
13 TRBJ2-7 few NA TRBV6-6 TGTGCCACCCACCGGAGTGGATCCTACGAGCAGTACTTC CATHRSGSYEQYF
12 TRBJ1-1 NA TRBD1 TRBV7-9 TGTGCCAGCAGCTGGACAGGGCTCGAAGCTTTCTTT CASSWTGLEAFF
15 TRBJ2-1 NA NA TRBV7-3 TGTGCCAGCAGCTTAATGGGTCGGCGGGACGATGAGCAGTTCTTC CASSLMGRRDDEQFF
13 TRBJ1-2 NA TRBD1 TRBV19 TGTGCCAGTGAAGACAGGGGGCGGCATGGCTACACCTTC CASEDRGRHGYTF
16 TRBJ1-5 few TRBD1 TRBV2 TGTGCCAGCAGTGAATCAGGGACAGGCAGCAATCAGCCCCAGCATTTT CASSESGTGSNQPQHF
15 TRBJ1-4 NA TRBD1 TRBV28 TGTGCCAGCAGAGCCAAGGGGGCTGGTAATGAAAAACTGTTTTTT CASRAKGAGNEKLFF